This TCR beta chain was captured in a study of blood T cell repertoires in COVID-19. Study-level background: Sample material is recorded as cDNA or gDNA derived from T cells, B-cell-depleted T cells, or PBMCs.

Germline CDR1 reads MNHEY; CDR2 reads SMNVEV (reference sequence). The CDR3 consists of 15 residues. The V end was cut by 5 bases, the J end by 8 bases, with 21 bases between. Produced via immunoSEQ multiplex PCR; TCRdb's table is partial and in-frame only. Of about 180,000 clones listed, 75% to 90% are singletons. The receptor's source is a man aged 40-49 years who had recovered from COVID-19. The J gene is TRBJ1-2, the V gene TRBV27; possible D gene TRBD1, 6 bases. Sequenced input: PBMCs or T cells enriched from blood (not recorded which). This chain's CDR3 is CASSPAGRGFWGYTF. In DNA form, the CDR3 reads TGTGCCAGCAGTCCCGCTGGCAGGGGCTTTTGGGGCTACACCTTC.